Sequencing of this TCR beta chain was carried out in a study of beta chain features in type 1 diabetes. Germline CDR1 reads SGDLS; CDR2 reads YYNGEE. V trimming: 2 bases; J trimming: 2 bases; junction bases outside the gene matches: 6. The CDR3 spans 16 residues. Sequencing targeted expressed TCRB transcripts, as all isolated RNA had been reverse transcribed. Repertoires were generated with immunoSEQ multiplex PCR, while TCRdb's copy carries only in-frame clones and drops some. This table holds 350,000 to 450,000 clones, around 13% found once. The sequencing input was naive CD4+ T cells from blood. The chain combines TRBV9 with TRBJ2-5; TRBD2 agrees at 10 bases. The TCR comes from a man aged 25-40 years in good health. The CDR3 protein is CASSVFGLAEQETQYF. CDR3 DNA: TGTGCCAGCAGCGTTTTCGGACTAGCGGAACAAGAGACCCAGTACTTC. Full variable domain (remainder filled in from reference TRBV9 and TRBJ2-5): DSGVTQTPKHLITATGQRVTLRCSPRSGDLSVYWYQQSLDQGLQFLIQYYNGEERAKGNILERFSAQQFPDLHSELNLSSLELGDSALYFCASSVFGLAEQETQYFGPGTRLLVL.